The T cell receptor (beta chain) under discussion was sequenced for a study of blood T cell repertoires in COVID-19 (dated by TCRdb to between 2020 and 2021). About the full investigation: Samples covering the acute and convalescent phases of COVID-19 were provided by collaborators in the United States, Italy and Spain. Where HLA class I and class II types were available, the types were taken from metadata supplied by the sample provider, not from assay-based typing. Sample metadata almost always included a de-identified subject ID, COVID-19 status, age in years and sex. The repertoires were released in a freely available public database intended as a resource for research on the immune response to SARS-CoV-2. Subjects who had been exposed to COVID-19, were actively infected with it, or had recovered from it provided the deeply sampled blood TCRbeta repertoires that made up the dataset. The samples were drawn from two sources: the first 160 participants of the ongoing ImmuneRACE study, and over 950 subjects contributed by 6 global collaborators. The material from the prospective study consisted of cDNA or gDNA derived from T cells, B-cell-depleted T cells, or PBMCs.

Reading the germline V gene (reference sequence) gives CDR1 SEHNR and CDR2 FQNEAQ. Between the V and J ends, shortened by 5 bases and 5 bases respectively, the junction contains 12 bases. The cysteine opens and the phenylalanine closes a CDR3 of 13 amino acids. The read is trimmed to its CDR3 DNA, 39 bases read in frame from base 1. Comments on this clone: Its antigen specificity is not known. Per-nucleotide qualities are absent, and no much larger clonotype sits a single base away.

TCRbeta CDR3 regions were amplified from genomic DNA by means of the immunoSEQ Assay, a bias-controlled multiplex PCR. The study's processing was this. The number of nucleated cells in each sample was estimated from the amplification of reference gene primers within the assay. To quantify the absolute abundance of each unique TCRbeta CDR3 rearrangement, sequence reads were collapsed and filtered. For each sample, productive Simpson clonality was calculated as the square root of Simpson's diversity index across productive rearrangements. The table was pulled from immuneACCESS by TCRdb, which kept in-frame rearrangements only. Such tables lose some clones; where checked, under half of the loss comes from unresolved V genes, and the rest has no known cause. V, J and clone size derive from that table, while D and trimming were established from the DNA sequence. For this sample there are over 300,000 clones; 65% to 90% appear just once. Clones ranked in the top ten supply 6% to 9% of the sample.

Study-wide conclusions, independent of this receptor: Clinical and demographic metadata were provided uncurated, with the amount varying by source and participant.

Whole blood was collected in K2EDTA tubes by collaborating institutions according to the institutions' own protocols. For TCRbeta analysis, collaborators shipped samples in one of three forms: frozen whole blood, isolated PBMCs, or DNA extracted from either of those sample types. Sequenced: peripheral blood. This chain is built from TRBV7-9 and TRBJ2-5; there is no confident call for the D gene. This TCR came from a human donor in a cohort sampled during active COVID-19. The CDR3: CASSHTDFETQYF. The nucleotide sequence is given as TGTGCCAGCAGCCACACAGATTTCGAGACCCAGTACTTC.